This entry lists 12 T cell receptor beta chains sequenced from one sample in a study of blood T cell repertoires in COVID-19. Generated by immunoSEQ multiplex PCR, the TCRdb table keeps only in-frame clones and is missing some. This table has some 110,000 clones, approximately 80% appearing once. Specimen: peripheral blood. These receptors were taken from a woman aged 70 to 79 with acute or convalescent COVID-19.

This clone was seen a handful of times. The CDR3 region is CASSYSPMGGQYF. The CDR3, as DNA: TGTGCCAGCAGTTACTCCCCTATGGGGGGGCAGTACTTC. The chain uses TRBV6-5 and TRBJ2-7, with D perhaps TRBD2 (6 bases). Germline lookup yields CDR1 MNHEY and CDR2 SVGAGI. The germline V and J ends were trimmed by 0 bases and 9 bases, with 12 bases remaining between them. The CDR3 extends over 13 amino acids.

V gene TRBV7-8 combines with J gene TRBJ2-4, with D possibly TRBD1 on 5 matching bases. CDR1 is SGHVS, CDR2 FQNEAQ, per germline. CDR3 length equals 14 residues. Deletions cut 3 bases from V and 7 bases from J, with 13 bases between. The CDR3 protein is CASSFSAGMNIQYF. CDR3 DNA: TGTGCCAGCAGCTTTTCGGCAGGGATGAACATTCAGTACTTC.

This clone was seen a handful of times. The CDR3: CASSYGQREKLFF. DNA of the CDR3: TGTGCCAGCAGTTACGGACAGAGGGAAAAACTGTTTTTT. The chain recombines TRBV6-5 with TRBJ1-4, with a tentative D call TRBD1 (6 bases). Deletions cut 2 bases from V and 8 bases from J, with 9 bases between. Germline values: CDR1 MNHEY, CDR2 SVGAGI. This CDR3 has 13 residues.

V and J are TRBV5-1 and TRBJ2-4; TRBD2 matches 8 bases. CDR1 and CDR2 (germline): SGHRS, YFSETQ. This CDR3 has 20 residues. The V segment lost 0 bases and the J segment 0 bases; nucleotides outside the gene matches: 14. The CDR3 here is CASSLDERGLITIAKNIQYF. DNA for the CDR3: TGCGCCAGCAGCTTGGATGAGCGGGGGCTCATAACCATAGCCAAAAACATTCAGTACTTC.

The rearrangement uses TRBV5-6 and TRBJ1-3, with 8 nucleotides matching TRBD1. The CDR3 is made up of 15 amino acids. CDR1 is SGHDT, CDR2 YYEEEE, per germline. V lost 5 bases and J lost 2; bases outside the gene matches: 6. CDR3 sequence (DNA): TGTGCCAGCAGTCGGCGGACAGGGCCTGGAAACACCATATATTTT. The encoded protein is CASSRRTGPGNTIYF.

The V call is TRBV6-5, the J call TRBJ1-2, with a possible D match to TRBD1 (5 bases). The germline V gene encodes CDR1 MNHEY and CDR2 SVGAGI. The CDR3 contains 14 residues. The V and J ends lost 2 bases and 6 bases respectively, with 13 bases between them. The CDR3 protein is CASSYVRGKDGYTF. DNA for the CDR3: TGTGCCAGCAGTTACGTTCGGGGGAAGGATGGCTACACCTTC.

The J gene is TRBJ2-5, the V gene TRBV11-2; 11 nucleotides agree with TRBD2. The germline CDR1 and CDR2 sequences are SGHAT and FQNNGV. Trimming at V came to 3 bases and at J to 4 bases, leaving 7 bases not matched to a gene. The CDR3 spans 16 residues. This CDR3 is CASSLSVAGGRETQYF. The CDR3 nucleotides read TGTGCCAGCAGCTTGTCGGTAGCGGGGGGGCGAGAGACCCAGTACTTC.

V is TRBV10-3 and J is TRBJ2-1; TRBD1 is a possible D gene (6 bases). Trimming shortened V by 3 bases and J by 0 bases, and 12 bases separated the two germline ends. The CDR3 covers 16 residues. Germline V gene sequence: CDR1 ENHRY, CDR2 SYGVKD. CDR3 DNA sequence: TGTGCCATCAGTGAAAATCCGGACAGCTCCTACAATGAGCAGTTCTTC. Residues: CAISENPDSSYNEQFF.

The sample holds one count of this clone. Sequence at one end of the junction differs from germline and may be a read error. The same CDR3 is also encoded by other DNA sequences in this sample. V is TRBV3-1 (or the pseudogene TRBV3-2) and J is TRBJ1-5; D is possibly TRBD1 (5 bases). The CDR3 length is 14 residues. CDR1 LGHDT and CDR2 YNNKEL come from the germline V gene (reference sequence). CDR3 in DNA: TGTGCCAGCAGCCAAGGATCAGGGCCTCAGCCCCAACATTTT. It yields the protein CASSQGSGPQPQHF.

The chain joins TRBV2 to TRBJ2-1, with D perhaps TRBD2 (6 bases). The length of the CDR3 is 15 residues. The germline V gene has CDR1 SNHLY and CDR2 FYNNEI. V was shortened by 0 bases and J by 5 bases, with 11 bases between the two germline ends. The CDR3 spells CASSEALAWDNEQFF. The DNA for the CDR3 is TGTGCCAGCAGTGAAGCCCTAGCGTGGGACAATGAGCAGTTCTTC.

J is TRBJ2-5 and V is TRBV19; 10 nucleotides align to TRBD2. The germline CDR1 and CDR2 sequences are LNHDA and SQIVND (reference sequence). The CDR3 has 17 residues. After removal of 5 bases from V and 2 bases from J, the junction contained 11 bases not matched to a gene. Here the CDR3 reads CASSSGGGTSVQETQYF. The CDR3 DNA follows: TGTGCCAGTAGTTCGGGGGGAGGGACTAGCGTGCAAGAGACCCAGTACTTC.

The V gene is TRBV24-1, the J gene TRBJ2-1; possible D gene TRBD2, 6 bases. Germline V gives CDR1 KGHDR, CDR2 SFDVKD. V lost 3 bases, J lost 9 bases, and 20 bases lay in between. This CDR3 has 16 residues. In nucleotides, the CDR3 is TGTGCCACCAGTGATCGTGGAGGGCCCAAGGTCGTTGAGCAGTTCTTC. It is translated as CATSDRGGPKVVEQFF.